This TCR beta chain was captured by sequencing in a study of shared clonotypes between healthy human individuals. At deep level, the assay was performed. Genomic DNA of each subset was evenly split across several immunoSEQ plates. Generated by immunoSEQ multiplex PCR, the TCRdb table keeps only in-frame clones and is missing some. The table includes millions of clones, about 92% detected once. Naive CD8 cells were CD45RO-negative, positively selected for CCR7, excluding terminally differentiated effector memory CD45RA+ cells. General observations from the study: Rarefaction gave evidence that sorted-subset sequencing remained incomplete despite large depth.

Points on this clone: As yet, its antigen is unknown.

CDR3 length: 15 residues. V trimming: 11 bases; J trimming: 2 bases; junction bases outside the gene matches: 13. Germline-derived CDR1 and CDR2 are SEHNR and FQNEAQ (reference sequence). Sequencing was done on a sample of naive CD8+ T cells from PBMCs. This sequence was found in a young man in good health. Some clones in this sample may be carry-over from other donors' samples. The chain recombines TRBV7-9 with TRBJ1-1; 8 bases map to TRBD1. The CDR3 sequence is CAGTTGGNRNTEAFF. The CDR3 DNA follows: TGTGCCGGTACCACAGGGGGAAATCGCAACACTGAAGCTTTCTTT.